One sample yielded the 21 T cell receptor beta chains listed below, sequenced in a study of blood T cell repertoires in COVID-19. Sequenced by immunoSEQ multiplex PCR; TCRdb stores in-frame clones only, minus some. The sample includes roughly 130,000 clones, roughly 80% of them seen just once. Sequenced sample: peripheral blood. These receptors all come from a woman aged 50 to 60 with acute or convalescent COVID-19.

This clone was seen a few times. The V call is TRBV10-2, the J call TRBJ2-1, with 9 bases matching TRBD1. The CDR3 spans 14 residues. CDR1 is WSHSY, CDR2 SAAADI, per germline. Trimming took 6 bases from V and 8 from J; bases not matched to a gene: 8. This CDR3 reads CASSTGQGLDEQFF. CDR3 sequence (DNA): TGCGCCAGCAGCACGGGACAGGGACTTGATGAGCAGTTCTTC.

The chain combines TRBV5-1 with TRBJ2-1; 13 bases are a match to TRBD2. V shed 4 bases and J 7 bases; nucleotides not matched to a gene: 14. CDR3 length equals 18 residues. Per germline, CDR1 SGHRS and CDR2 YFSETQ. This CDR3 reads CASSPLTSGGAIRNEQFF. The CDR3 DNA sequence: TGCGCCAGCAGCCCCCTTACTAGCGGGGGGGCGATTAGGAATGAGCAGTTCTTC.

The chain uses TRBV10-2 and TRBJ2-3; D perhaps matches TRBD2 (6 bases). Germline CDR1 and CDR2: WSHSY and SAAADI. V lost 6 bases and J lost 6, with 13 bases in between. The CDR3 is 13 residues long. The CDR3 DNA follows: TGCGCCAGCAGAGGGTATGCGGGGGATACGCAGTATTTT. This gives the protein CASRGYAGDTQYF.

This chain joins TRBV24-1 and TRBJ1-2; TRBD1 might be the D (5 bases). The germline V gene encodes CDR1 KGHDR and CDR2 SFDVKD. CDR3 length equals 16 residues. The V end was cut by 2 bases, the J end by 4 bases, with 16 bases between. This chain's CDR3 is CATSDSGLRGGYGYTF. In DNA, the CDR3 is TGTGCCACCAGTGATTCGGGACTGCGTGGGGGCTATGGCTACACCTTC.

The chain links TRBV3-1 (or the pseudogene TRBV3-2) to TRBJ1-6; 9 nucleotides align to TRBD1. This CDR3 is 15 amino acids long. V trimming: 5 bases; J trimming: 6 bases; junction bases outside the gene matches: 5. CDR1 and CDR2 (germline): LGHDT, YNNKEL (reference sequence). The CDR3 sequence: CASSTPGQGNSPLHF. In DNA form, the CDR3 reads TGTGCCAGCAGCACACCGGGACAGGGTAATTCACCCCTCCACTTT.

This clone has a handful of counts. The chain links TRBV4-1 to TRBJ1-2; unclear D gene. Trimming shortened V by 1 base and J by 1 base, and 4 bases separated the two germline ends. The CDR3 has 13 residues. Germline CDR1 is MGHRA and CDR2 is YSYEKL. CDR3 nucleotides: TGCGCCAGCAGCCAAGTCTATAACTATGGCTACACCTTC. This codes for CASSQVYNYGYTF.

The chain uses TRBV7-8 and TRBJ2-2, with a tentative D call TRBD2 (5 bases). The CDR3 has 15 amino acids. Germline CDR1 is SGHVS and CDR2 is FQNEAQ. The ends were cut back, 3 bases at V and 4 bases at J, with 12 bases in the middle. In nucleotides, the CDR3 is TGTGCCAGCAGCTTTGGAGGTGTGAGCACCGGGGAGCTGTTTTTT. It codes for CASSFGGVSTGELFF.

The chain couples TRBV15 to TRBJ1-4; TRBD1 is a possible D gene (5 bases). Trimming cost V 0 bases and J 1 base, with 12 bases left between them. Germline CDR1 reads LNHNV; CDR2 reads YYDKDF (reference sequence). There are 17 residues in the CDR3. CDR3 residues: CATSRDRQTKTNEKLFF. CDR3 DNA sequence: TGTGCCACCAGCAGAGACAGACAGACGAAAACTAATGAAAAACTGTTTTTT. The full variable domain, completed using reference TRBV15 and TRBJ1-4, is DAMVIQNPRYQVTQFGKPVTLSCSQTLNHNVMYWYQQKSSQAPKLLFHYYDKDFNNEADTPDNFQSRRPNTSFCFLDIRSPGLGDTAMYLCATSRDRQTKTNEKLFFGSGTQLSVL.

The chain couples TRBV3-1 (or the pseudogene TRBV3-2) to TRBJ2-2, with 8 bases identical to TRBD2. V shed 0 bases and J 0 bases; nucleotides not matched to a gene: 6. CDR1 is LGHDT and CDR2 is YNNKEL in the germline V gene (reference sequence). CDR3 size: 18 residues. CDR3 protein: CASSQEVGGGSNTGELFF. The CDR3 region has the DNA TGTGCCAGCAGCCAAGAAGTAGGCGGGGGGTCGAACACCGGGGAGCTGTTTTTT.

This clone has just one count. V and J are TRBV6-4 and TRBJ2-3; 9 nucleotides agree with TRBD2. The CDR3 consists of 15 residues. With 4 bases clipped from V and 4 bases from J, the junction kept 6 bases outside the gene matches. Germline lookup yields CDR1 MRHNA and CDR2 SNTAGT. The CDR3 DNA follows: TGTGCCAGCAGTGTAACTAGCGGGCAGTCAGATACGCAGTATTTT. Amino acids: CASSVTSGQSDTQYF.

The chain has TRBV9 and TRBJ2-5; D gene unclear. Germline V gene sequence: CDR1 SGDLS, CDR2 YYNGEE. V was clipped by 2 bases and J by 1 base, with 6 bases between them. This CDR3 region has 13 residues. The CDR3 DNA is TGTGCCAGCAGCGTTAGTCTCCAAGAGACCCAGTACTTC. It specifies CASSVSLQETQYF.

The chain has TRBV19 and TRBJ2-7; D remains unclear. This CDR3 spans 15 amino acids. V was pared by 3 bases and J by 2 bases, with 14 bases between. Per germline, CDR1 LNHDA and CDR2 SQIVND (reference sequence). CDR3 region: CASSMRFSDPYEQYF. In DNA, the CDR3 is TGTGCCAGTAGTATGAGGTTTTCCGATCCCTACGAGCAGTACTTC.

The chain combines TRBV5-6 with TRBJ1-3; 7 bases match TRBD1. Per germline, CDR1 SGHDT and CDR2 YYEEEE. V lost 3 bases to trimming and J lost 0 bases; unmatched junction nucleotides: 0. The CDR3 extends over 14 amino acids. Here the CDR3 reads CASSWDSSGNTIYF. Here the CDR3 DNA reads TGTGCCAGCAGCTGGGACAGCTCTGGAAACACCATATATTTT.

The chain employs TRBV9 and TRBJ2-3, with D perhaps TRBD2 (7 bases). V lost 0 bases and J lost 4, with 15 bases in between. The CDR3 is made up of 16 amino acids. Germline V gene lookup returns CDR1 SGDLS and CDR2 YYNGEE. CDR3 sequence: CASSVAPGGGADTQYF. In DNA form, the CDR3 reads TGTGCCAGCAGCGTAGCTCCGGGGGGCGGGGCAGATACGCAGTATTTT.

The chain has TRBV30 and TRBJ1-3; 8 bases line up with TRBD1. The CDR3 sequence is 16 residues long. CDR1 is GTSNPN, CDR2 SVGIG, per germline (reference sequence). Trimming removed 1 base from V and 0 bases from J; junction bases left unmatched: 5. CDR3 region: CAWSGQGSLSGNTIYF. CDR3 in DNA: TGTGCCTGGAGTGGACAGGGGTCCCTCTCTGGAAACACCATATATTTT. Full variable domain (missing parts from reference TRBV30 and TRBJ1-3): SQTIHQWPATLVQPVGSPLSLECTVEGTSNPNLYWYRQAAGRGLQLLFYSVGIGQISSEVPQNLSASRPQDRQFILSSKKLLLSDSGFYLCAWSGQGSLSGNTIYFGEGSWLTVV.

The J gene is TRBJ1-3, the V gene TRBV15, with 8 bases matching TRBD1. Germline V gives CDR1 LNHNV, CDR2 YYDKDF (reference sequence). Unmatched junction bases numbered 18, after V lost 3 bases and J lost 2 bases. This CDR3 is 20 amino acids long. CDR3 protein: CATSRTAETGEPITGNTIYF. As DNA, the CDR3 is TGTGCCACCAGCAGGACCGCGGAGACAGGGGAACCTATAACTGGAAACACCATATATTTT.

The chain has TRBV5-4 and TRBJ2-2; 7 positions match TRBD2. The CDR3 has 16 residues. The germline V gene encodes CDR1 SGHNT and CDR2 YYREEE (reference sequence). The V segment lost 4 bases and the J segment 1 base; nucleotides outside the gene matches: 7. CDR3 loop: CASSPERGQNTGELFF. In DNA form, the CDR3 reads TGTGCCAGCAGCCCGGAGCGGGGCCAGAACACCGGGGAGCTGTTTTTT.

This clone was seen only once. CDR3 in DNA: TGTGCCAGCAGCGAGCGGACGGGGAATTCACCCCTCCACTTT. Protein product: CASSERTGNSPLHF. This chain uses TRBV9 with TRBJ1-6, with D uncertain. CDR1 and CDR2 (germline): SGDLS, YYNGEE. This CDR3 has 14 residues. Between the trimmed V and J ends, which lost 3 bases and 7 bases, there was a span of 11 bases. The full variable domain, with the rest looked up from reference TRBV9 and TRBJ1-6, is DSGVTQTPKHLITATGQRVTLRCSPRSGDLSVYWYQQSLDQGLQFLIQYYNGEERAKGNILERFSAQQFPDLHSELNLSSLELGDSALYFCASSERTGNSPLHFGNGTRLTVT.

CDR3 sequence: CASSLSNPPGIYGYTF. The CDR3 region has the DNA TGTGCCAGCAGTTTATCTAACCCCCCTGGCATCTATGGCTACACCTTC. The rearrangement links TRBV27 to TRBJ1-2; D unclear. Trimming stripped 0 bases from V and 4 bases from J, with 15 bases between. The CDR3 has 16 amino acids. Germline loops: CDR1 MNHEY, CDR2 SMNVEV (reference sequence).

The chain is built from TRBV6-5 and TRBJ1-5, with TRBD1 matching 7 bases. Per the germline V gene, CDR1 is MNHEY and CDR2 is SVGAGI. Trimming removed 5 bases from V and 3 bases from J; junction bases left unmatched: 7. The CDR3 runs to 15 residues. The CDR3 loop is CASSPGTVNNQPQHF. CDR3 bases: TGTGCCAGCAGTCCCGGGACAGTTAACAATCAGCCCCAGCATTTT.

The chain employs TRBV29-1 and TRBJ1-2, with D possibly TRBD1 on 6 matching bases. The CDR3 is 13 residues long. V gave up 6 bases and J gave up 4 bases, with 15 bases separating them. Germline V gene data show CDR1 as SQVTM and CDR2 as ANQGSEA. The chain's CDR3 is CSVDDRSFYGYTF. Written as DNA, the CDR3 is TGCAGCGTGGACGACAGGAGCTTCTATGGCTACACCTTC.